This T cell receptor beta chain emerged from a study of cytomegalovirus exposure and HLA in healthy donors. Findings and caveats of the study: In vitro, a few CMV-associated chains proved specific for CMV antigens. In the roughly 130 validation repertoires, a later analysis found that first-cohort TCR clusters tended to co-occur. A classifier reportedly called cytomegalovirus status with high sensitivity and specificity.

As for this clone: Its cognate antigen is unknown. The same CDR3 arises from other DNA sequences in this sample as well.

Profiling relied on immunoSEQ multiplex PCR, and the TCRdb table lists in-frame clones only, not all of them. The repertoire consists of 100,000 to 150,000 clones, with around 96% occurring once and the leading ten covering 1.7%. Donors were drawn from the approximately 130-subject validation cohort, separate from the roughly 700-subject first cohort. Germline CDR1 KGHSH, CDR2 LQKENI. The CDR3 spans 13 residues. With 4 bases removed from V and 4 bases from J, the gap between germline ends came to 8 bases. The origin of this receptor is a young man in good health and CMV-seronegative. Sequences were obtained from PBMCs. This sequence joins TRBV18 and TRBJ2-1; D possibly corresponds to TRBD1 (6 bases). This CDR3 reads CASSQTGYNEQFF. For the CDR3, the DNA is TGTGCCAGCTCACAAACAGGGTACAATGAGCAGTTCTTC.